This T cell receptor beta chain was captured in a study of naive and memory T cell subsets. CD8 T cells were positively selected from what remained after CD4 positive selection. Four subsets defined by CD45RA and CD27 were sorted after CD3, CD4, CD8 and live/dead staining. Study-level results: Possibly reflecting memory cells re-expressing CD45RA, a few larger clonotypes occurred in naive repertoires, especially CD8. Over 95% of naive TCR sequences appeared only once after error correction, unlike memory subsets.

As for this clonotype: What it binds is not known.

CDR3 length equals 12 residues. V dropped 8 bases and J dropped 3; count of bases not matched to a gene: 2. Germline V gene lookup returns CDR1 PRHDT and CDR2 FYEKMQ (reference sequence). Both TRBC1 and TRBC2 were covered by a beta constant-region primer of two equimolar oligonucleotides. The ligated cDNA underwent four PCR rounds using SP2 and nested alpha and beta constant-region primers. TCRdb itself ran the UMI-ligation and nested PCR reads through MiXCR, one entry per CDR3 protein. The sample shows roughly 150,000 distinct CDR3 sequences, approximately 18% of them seen only once. Sequenced: naive CD8+ T cells from blood. This rearrangement joins TRBV13 to TRBJ1-1; 8 nucleotides align to TRBD1. The sequence came from a human donor in good health. The CDR3 here is CASGQGDTEAFF. As DNA, the CDR3 is TGTGCCAGCGGACAGGGTGACACTGAAGCTTTCTTT.